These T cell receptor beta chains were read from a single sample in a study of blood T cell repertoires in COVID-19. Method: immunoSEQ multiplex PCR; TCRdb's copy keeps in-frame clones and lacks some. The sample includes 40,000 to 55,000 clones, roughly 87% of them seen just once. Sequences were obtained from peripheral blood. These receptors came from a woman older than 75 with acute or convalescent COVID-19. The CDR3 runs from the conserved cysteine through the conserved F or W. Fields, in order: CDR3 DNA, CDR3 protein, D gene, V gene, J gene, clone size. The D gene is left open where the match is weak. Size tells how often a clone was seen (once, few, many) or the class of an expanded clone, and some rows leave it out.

CDR3nt: TGTGCCAGCAGCCTGGGCGGGAAACTGTTTTTT
CDR3aa: CASSLGGKLFF
d_gene: NA
v_gene: TRBV7-8
j_gene: TRBJ1-4
abundance: NA

CDR3nt: TGTGCCAGTAGTTCCGGGACAGGGGGGCGCGGGCAAGAGACCCAGTACTTC
CDR3aa: CASSSGTGGRGQETQYF
d_gene: TRBD1
v_gene: TRBV19
j_gene: TRBJ2-5
abundance: once

CDR3nt: TGTGCCATCAGTGAGGGACGGGGGGGACAGAGCAATCAGCCCCAGCATTTT
CDR3aa: CAISEGRGGQSNQPQHF
d_gene: TRBD1
v_gene: TRBV10-3
j_gene: TRBJ1-5
abundance: NA

CDR3nt: TGCGCCAGCAGCTTGGCCAGCGGGGGGGGCACAGATACGCAGTATTTT
CDR3aa: CASSLASGGGTDTQYF
d_gene: TRBD2
v_gene: TRBV5-1
j_gene: TRBJ2-3
abundance: NA

CDR3nt: TGCGCCAGCAGCTCCGGGGGGGCCGACACCGGGGAGCTGTTTTTT
CDR3aa: CASSSGGADTGELFF
d_gene: TRBD2
v_gene: TRBV5-1
j_gene: TRBJ2-2
abundance: NA

CDR3nt: TGTGCCAGCTCACCACAAGGGGGACAGGTCGTGGTCACCGGGGAGCTGTTTTTT
CDR3aa: CASSPQGGQVVVTGELFF
d_gene: TRBD1
v_gene: TRBV18
j_gene: TRBJ2-2
abundance: once

CDR3nt: TGTGCCTGGGGGACACCAGAAGAGACCCAGTACTTC
CDR3aa: CAWGTPEETQYF
d_gene: NA
v_gene: TRBV30
j_gene: TRBJ2-5
abundance: NA

CDR3nt: TGTGCCACCAGTGAAACCGACAGGGCCGGGGAGCTGTTTTTT
CDR3aa: CATSETDRAGELFF
d_gene: TRBD1
v_gene: TRBV24-1
j_gene: TRBJ2-2
abundance: NA

CDR3nt: TGCAGCGTGGGGGGACGGTCCTACGAGCAGTACTTC
CDR3aa: CSVGGRSYEQYF
d_gene: NA
v_gene: TRBV29-1
j_gene: TRBJ2-7
abundance: NA

CDR3nt: TGTGCCAGCAGTTACTCGACAGGGGCTCAGCCCCAGCATTTT
CDR3aa: CASSYSTGAQPQHF
d_gene: TRBD1
v_gene: TRBV6-2/TRBV6-3
j_gene: TRBJ1-5
abundance: NA

CDR3nt: TGTGCCACCAGTGATCCGTCGGGGGTTCAAACAGATACGCAGTATTTT
CDR3aa: CATSDPSGVQTDTQYF
d_gene: NA
v_gene: TRBV24-1
j_gene: TRBJ2-3
abundance: NA

CDR3nt: TGTGCCAGCAGCGCCCGACAGGGGTCCGGCTACACCTTC
CDR3aa: CASSARQGSGYTF
d_gene: TRBD1
v_gene: TRBV7-8
j_gene: TRBJ1-2
abundance: once

CDR3nt: TGTGCCAGCACCCGCGGGGGGGCGGACACCGGGGAGCTGTTTTTT
CDR3aa: CASTRGGADTGELFF
d_gene: TRBD2
v_gene: TRBV25-1
j_gene: TRBJ2-2
abundance: NA

CDR3nt: TGTGCCAGCACCCCCCGGGCGGGAGGGGGCTACACCTTC
CDR3aa: CASTPRAGGGYTF
d_gene: NA
v_gene: TRBV12-3/TRBV12-4
j_gene: TRBJ1-2
abundance: NA

CDR3nt: TGTGCCAGCAGACCTTCAGGGGCTAATGAAAAACTGTTTTTT
CDR3aa: CASRPSGANEKLFF
d_gene: NA
v_gene: TRBV6-5
j_gene: TRBJ1-4
abundance: NA

CDR3nt: TGTGCCAGCAGCCTTACCCTAGCGGGGGGACCTAGTAAAGAGACCCAGTACTTC
CDR3aa: CASSLTLAGGPSKETQYF
d_gene: TRBD2
v_gene: TRBV3-1/TRBV3-2
j_gene: TRBJ2-5
abundance: NA

CDR3nt: TGTGCCTGGAGTTTGGGCGGAGGTGATGAAAAACTGTTTTTT
CDR3aa: CAWSLGGGDEKLFF
d_gene: NA
v_gene: TRBV30
j_gene: TRBJ1-4
abundance: NA

CDR3nt: TGTGCCAGTAGTATCACGGGGGGTAATCAGCCCCAGCATTTT
CDR3aa: CASSITGGNQPQHF
d_gene: NA
v_gene: TRBV19
j_gene: TRBJ1-5
abundance: NA

CDR3nt: TGCGCCAGCAGCTTGGCCGGACAGTCGGGATCACCCCTCCACTTT
CDR3aa: CASSLAGQSGSPLHF
d_gene: NA
v_gene: TRBV5-1
j_gene: TRBJ1-6
abundance: NA

CDR3nt: TGTGCCAGTAGCTCGGGCTATGGCTACACCTTC
CDR3aa: CASSSGYGYTF
d_gene: NA
v_gene: TRBV19
j_gene: TRBJ1-2
abundance: NA

CDR3nt: TGTGCCAGTAGCCCAGGGACAGGCCTGAATTCACCCCTCCACTTT
CDR3aa: CASSPGTGLNSPLHF
d_gene: TRBD1
v_gene: TRBV19
j_gene: TRBJ1-6
abundance: NA

CDR3nt: TGTGCCAGCAGACGCGACAGGACCACCTACAATGAGCAGTTCTTC
CDR3aa: CASRRDRTTYNEQFF
d_gene: NA
v_gene: TRBV6-5
j_gene: TRBJ2-1
abundance: NA

CDR3nt: TGTGCCAGCAGTGAATTCAGGGATTTTGAGACCCAGTACTTC
CDR3aa: CASSEFRDFETQYF
d_gene: NA
v_gene: TRBV2
j_gene: TRBJ2-5
abundance: NA

CDR3nt: TGCGCCAGCAGCTTACAGGGGTGGGGGTCCACTGAAGCTTTCTTT
CDR3aa: CASSLQGWGSTEAFF
d_gene: TRBD1
v_gene: TRBV5-1
j_gene: TRBJ1-1
abundance: NA

CDR3nt: TGTGCCAGCAGTCTAGCTGGAGATACGCAGTATTTT
CDR3aa: CASSLAGDTQYF
d_gene: NA
v_gene: TRBV6-5
j_gene: TRBJ2-3
abundance: once

CDR3nt: TGTGCCAGCCGGACTAGCGGGGGGGCGGATACGCAGTATTTT
CDR3aa: CASRTSGGADTQYF
d_gene: TRBD2
v_gene: TRBV25-1
j_gene: TRBJ2-3
abundance: once

CDR3nt: TGTGCCAGCAGCTTAGAGACAGGGGGATATGGCTACACCTTC
CDR3aa: CASSLETGGYGYTF
d_gene: TRBD1
v_gene: TRBV7-2
j_gene: TRBJ1-2
abundance: NA

CDR3nt: TGCGCCAGCAGCTTGGCCGCTAGCGGGGGATCCACAGATACGCAGTATTTT
CDR3aa: CASSLAASGGSTDTQYF
d_gene: TRBD2
v_gene: TRBV5-1
j_gene: TRBJ2-3
abundance: NA

CDR3nt: TGTGCCAGCAGTGAAAACCCGGCAGGGAACCAAGAGACCCAGTACTTC
CDR3aa: CASSENPAGNQETQYF
d_gene: NA
v_gene: TRBV6-1
j_gene: TRBJ2-5
abundance: NA

CDR3nt: TGTGCGTCATGGGGGGGTACGCAGTATTTT
CDR3aa: CASWGGTQYF
d_gene: NA
v_gene: TRBV21-1
j_gene: TRBJ2-3
abundance: NA

CDR3nt: TGCAGCGTACAGGACCCCCCGGTGTACGAGCAGTACTTC
CDR3aa: CSVQDPPVYEQYF
d_gene: NA
v_gene: TRBV29-1
j_gene: TRBJ2-7
abundance: NA

CDR3nt: TGTGCCAGCAGTAGACAGGGGACGACTGAAGCTTTCTTT
CDR3aa: CASSRQGTTEAFF
d_gene: TRBD1
v_gene: TRBV6-5
j_gene: TRBJ1-1
abundance: NA

CDR3nt: TGCAGCGTTGGGTGGGACAGGGGGTACAAAAAACTGTTTTTT
CDR3aa: CSVGWDRGYKKLFF
d_gene: TRBD1
v_gene: TRBV29-1
j_gene: TRBJ1-4
abundance: NA

CDR3nt: TGTGCCAGCTCACTGGACAGGGGAGACACTGAAGCTTTCTTT
CDR3aa: CASSLDRGDTEAFF
d_gene: TRBD1
v_gene: TRBV18
j_gene: TRBJ1-1
abundance: NA

CDR3nt: TGTGCCAGTAGTATAGCACCCAATCTACCAGGAACGGCCTACGAGCAGTACTTC
CDR3aa: CASSIAPNLPGTAYEQYF
d_gene: NA
v_gene: TRBV19
j_gene: TRBJ2-7
abundance: NA

CDR3nt: TGTGCCAGCAGTGCCAGGGGCGGCCCTAATGAAAAACTGTTTTTT
CDR3aa: CASSARGGPNEKLFF
d_gene: NA
v_gene: TRBV2
j_gene: TRBJ1-4
abundance: once

CDR3nt: TGCGCCAGCAACACAGGGGGCCCCGGGGAGCTGTTTTTT
CDR3aa: CASNTGGPGELFF
d_gene: TRBD1
v_gene: TRBV5-1
j_gene: TRBJ2-2
abundance: NA

CDR3nt: TGTGCTAGTGGTTCCGTTCGGACTAGCGGGGAGTCTAGCACAGATACGCAGTATTTT
CDR3aa: CASGSVRTSGESSTDTQYF
d_gene: TRBD2
v_gene: TRBV12-5
j_gene: TRBJ2-3
abundance: NA

CDR3nt: TGTGCCAGCAGTCCTTCACAGGGGCCCCTGGGGGAGACCCAGTACTTC
CDR3aa: CASSPSQGPLGETQYF
d_gene: TRBD1
v_gene: TRBV28
j_gene: TRBJ2-5
abundance: NA

CDR3nt: TGTGCCACGGGGATGGATAGCAATCAGCCCCAGCATTTT
CDR3aa: CATGMDSNQPQHF
d_gene: NA
v_gene: TRBV10-3
j_gene: TRBJ1-5
abundance: few

CDR3nt: TGTGCCAGCAGTGAAAAGTGGTCAGGTATATTTAATGGTCAGCCCCAGCATTTT
CDR3aa: CASSEKWSGIFNGQPQHF
d_gene: NA
v_gene: TRBV6-1
j_gene: TRBJ1-5
abundance: NA

CDR3nt: TGTGCCAGTAGTATCCCGGGACAGGGGATTGGAGATACGCAGTATTTT
CDR3aa: CASSIPGQGIGDTQYF
d_gene: TRBD1
v_gene: TRBV19
j_gene: TRBJ2-3
abundance: NA

CDR3nt: TGTGCCAGCAGTTTGACTCAGCAGAACACTGAAGCTTTCTTT
CDR3aa: CASSLTQQNTEAFF
d_gene: NA
v_gene: TRBV28
j_gene: TRBJ1-1
abundance: NA

CDR3nt: TGTGCCACATCACGCATGGGGGGGCGCTCAGGGGATACGCAGTATTTT
CDR3aa: CATSRMGGRSGDTQYF
d_gene: NA
v_gene: TRBV28
j_gene: TRBJ2-3
abundance: NA

CDR3nt: TGTGCCAGCTCGACCGGGACAGGTCGGACAGATACGCAGTATTTT
CDR3aa: CASSTGTGRTDTQYF
d_gene: TRBD1
v_gene: TRBV18
j_gene: TRBJ2-3
abundance: NA

CDR3nt: TGTGCCAGCCTCAGGGCAGAATATGGCTACACCTTC
CDR3aa: CASLRAEYGYTF
d_gene: NA
v_gene: TRBV28
j_gene: TRBJ1-2
abundance: NA

CDR3nt: TGTGCCAGCAGCTTACCAAACGGGAATGAGCAGTTCTTC
CDR3aa: CASSLPNGNEQFF
d_gene: NA
v_gene: TRBV11-2
j_gene: TRBJ2-1
abundance: NA

CDR3nt: TGTGCCAGCAGCCTTAGCGGGGGGAGTAGCACCGGGGAGCTGTTTTTT
CDR3aa: CASSLSGGSSTGELFF
d_gene: TRBD2
v_gene: TRBV11-2
j_gene: TRBJ2-2
abundance: NA

CDR3nt: TGTGCCAGTAGTACGGGACAGCCTATGAACACTGAAGCTTTCTTT
CDR3aa: CASSTGQPMNTEAFF
d_gene: TRBD1
v_gene: TRBV19
j_gene: TRBJ1-1
abundance: NA

CDR3nt: TGCGCCAGCACCCCCGAGGGCAGGGGGCGGTACGAGCAGTACTTC
CDR3aa: CASTPEGRGRYEQYF
d_gene: TRBD1
v_gene: TRBV5-1
j_gene: TRBJ2-7
abundance: NA

CDR3nt: TGTGCCAGCAGTTACTCTAGGACAGGGGCCATAGAGGGCTACACCTTC
CDR3aa: CASSYSRTGAIEGYTF
d_gene: TRBD1
v_gene: TRBV6-2/TRBV6-3
j_gene: TRBJ1-2
abundance: NA

CDR3nt: TGTGCCACCCTGAGTCCAGGACTCAATTCACCCCTCCACTTT
CDR3aa: CATLSPGLNSPLHF
d_gene: NA
v_gene: TRBV6-5
j_gene: TRBJ1-6
abundance: NA

CDR3nt: TGTGCCAGCAGCCGGAGCGGGGTTGGGGATACGCAGTATTTT
CDR3aa: CASSRSGVGDTQYF
d_gene: TRBD2
v_gene: TRBV3-1/TRBV3-2
j_gene: TRBJ2-3
abundance: NA

CDR3nt: TGTGCCAGTAGTAAGAGCACTCTGGACAGGGAGCAGTTCTTC
CDR3aa: CASSKSTLDREQFF
d_gene: TRBD1
v_gene: TRBV19
j_gene: TRBJ2-1
abundance: NA

CDR3nt: TGTGCCAGTAGGGGACAGCTGTACAATGAGCAGTTCTTC
CDR3aa: CASRGQLYNEQFF
d_gene: TRBD1
v_gene: TRBV19
j_gene: TRBJ2-1
abundance: NA

CDR3nt: TGTGCCAGCAGCGTTTACCCGGGACAGGGGGTAAATACGCAGTATTTT
CDR3aa: CASSVYPGQGVNTQYF
d_gene: TRBD1
v_gene: TRBV7-6
j_gene: TRBJ2-3
abundance: NA

CDR3nt: TGTGCCAGCTCACCACTCTCTGGACAAAATGAAGCTTTCTTT
CDR3aa: CASSPLSGQNEAFF
d_gene: NA
v_gene: TRBV18
j_gene: TRBJ1-1
abundance: NA

CDR3nt: TGTGCCAGCTCACCACCATTAGGGGCGACGAGCGATGAGCAGTTCTTC
CDR3aa: CASSPPLGATSDEQFF
d_gene: NA
v_gene: TRBV18
j_gene: TRBJ2-1
abundance: NA

CDR3nt: TGTGCCAGCAAGATACACGGGGGGGGCGCGAGTGAAAAACTGTTTTTT
CDR3aa: CASKIHGGGASEKLFF
d_gene: NA
v_gene: TRBV7-2
j_gene: TRBJ1-4
abundance: NA

CDR3nt: TGTGCCAGCAGCCCGTCTCAGGCCTATGGCTACACCTTC
CDR3aa: CASSPSQAYGYTF
d_gene: NA
v_gene: TRBV14
j_gene: TRBJ1-2
abundance: NA